This TCR beta chain was captured in a study of cytomegalovirus exposure and HLA in healthy donors. With 60 Vbeta and 13 Jbeta primers, the PCR was carried out. The repertoire was sequenced with immunoSEQ multiplex PCR; TCRdb's copy has only in-frame clones and lacks some. In the table there are under 200,000 clones, 81% of which are singletons. The CDR3 sequence is 15 residues long. Germline CDR1 GTSNPN, CDR2 SVGIG (reference sequence). The trim removed 5 bases at V and 2 bases at J, leaving 6 bases unmatched. The sequencing input was PBMCs. The sequence came from a man aged 45 to 65 in good health and CMV-seronegative. The chain employs TRBV30 and TRBJ1-5, with 10 positions matching TRBD1. In DNA form, the CDR3 reads TGTGCCTGGGGTACCGGGACAGGGGGCAATCAGCCCCAGCATTTT. As protein: CAWGTGTGGNQPQHF.